The next 9 T cell receptor beta chains were all read from a single sample in a study of response to subunit inactivated influenza vaccine. Using its own MiXCR run on the RT-PCR reads, TCRdb lists one record per CDR3 protein. This sample carries roughly 500,000 distinct CDR3 sequences, 16% of them seen once, and the ten largest clones take 3%. Material: CD4+ T cells sorted from PBMCs, obtained 23 months after vaccination. The receptors stem from a man aged 45 to 75 who received an inactivated influenza vaccine.

There are many counts of this clonotype. The chain employs TRBV12-3 or TRBV12-4 and TRBJ2-7, with D hard to call. The CDR3 is 14 residues long. V was pared by 6 bases and J by 0 bases, with 12 bases between. Here the CDR3 reads CASREPGPSYEQYF. CDR3 coding DNA: TGTGCCAGCAGGGAACCGGGCCCCTCCTACGAGCAGTACTTC.

This clonotype was recorded at least ten times. The chain couples TRBV5-1 to TRBJ1-2; no definite D call. Deletions cut 4 bases from V and 7 bases from J, with 11 bases between. Germline CDR1 SGHRS, CDR2 YFSETQ. The CDR3 has 12 amino acids. DNA for the CDR3: TGCGCCAGCAGCGGAGGGTACGGTGGCTACACCTTC. Translating it yields CASSGGYGGYTF.

This rearrangement joins TRBV7-2 to TRBJ2-1; 7 bases are shared with TRBD2. The germline gives CDR1 SGHTA, CDR2 FQGNSA. J gave up 2 bases and V 5 bases, and 9 bases lay outside the gene matches. The CDR3 runs to 16 residues. The CDR3 spells CASSLIAGTTYNEQFF. CDR3 in DNA: TGTGCCAGCAGCCTTATAGCGGGTACAACCTACAATGAGCAGTTCTTC.

This chain connects TRBV28 to TRBJ2-1; D may be TRBD1 (6 bases). The length of the CDR3 is 13 residues. Germline CDR1 reads MDHEN; CDR2 reads SYDVKM. V was trimmed by 8 bases and J by 14 bases, leaving 22 bases between them. The CDR3 nucleotides are TGTGCCAGCGCCAACACCTACAGGGTTAAGGAGTTCTTC. Its translation is CASANTYRVKEFF.

This clonotype occurred many times. V and J are TRBV7-2 and TRBJ2-7; 9 positions agree with TRBD1. V shed 1 base and J 3 bases; nucleotides not matched to a gene: 1. This CDR3 region has 14 residues. Germline CDR1 reads SGHTA; CDR2 reads FQGNSA. The CDR3 loop is CASSLGDRVYEQYF. In DNA, the CDR3 is TGTGCCAGCAGCTTAGGGGACAGGGTCTACGAGCAGTACTTC.

V is TRBV4-2 and J is TRBJ1-4; 10 nucleotides line up with TRBD1. V trimming: 4 bases; J trimming: 3 bases; junction bases outside the gene matches: 5. CDR3 length: 16 residues. Germline CDR1 LGHNA, CDR2 YNFKEQ. Here the CDR3 reads CASSLSGTGANEKLFF. CDR3 nucleotides: TGTGCCAGCAGCCTCTCCGGGACAGGGGCTAATGAAAAACTGTTTTTT.

The CDR3 DNA follows: TGTGCCAGTAGTATTCGGACAGGGGGGTCCTACGAGCAGTACTTC. This gives the protein CASSIRTGGSYEQYF. The chain recombines TRBV19 with TRBJ2-7, with TRBD1 matching 10 bases. CDR3 size: 15 residues. J gave up 1 base and V 3 bases, and 3 bases lay outside the gene matches. Germline V CDR1 and CDR2: LNHDA, SQIVND (reference sequence). The variable domain in full, completed from reference TRBV19 and TRBJ2-7, reads DGGITQSPKYLFRKEGQNVTLSCEQNLNHDAMYWYRQDPGQGLRLIYYSQIVNDFQKGDIAEGYSVSREKKESFPLTVTSAQKNPTAFYLCASSIRTGGSYEQYFGPGTRLTVT.

This clonotype was seen a handful of times. The gene calls are TRBV4-3 and TRBJ2-1; 12 bases are a match to TRBD2. The CDR3 has 18 amino acids. Trimming at V came to 0 bases and at J to 6 bases, leaving 9 bases not matched to a gene. CDR1 and CDR2 (germline): LGHNA, YSLEER. This CDR3 is CASSQDRLTSGGSNEQFF. CDR3 sequence (DNA): TGCGCCAGCAGCCAAGATCGTCTGACTAGCGGGGGAAGCAATGAGCAGTTCTTC.

This clonotype has a count of ten or more. The chain carries TRBV20-1 and TRBJ2-3; TRBD1 aligns across 7 bases. The CDR3 is 13 amino acids. The germline gives CDR1 DFQATT, CDR2 SNEGSKA (reference sequence). With 7 bases clipped from V and 8 bases from J, the junction kept 12 bases outside the gene matches. CDR3 sequence reads: CSGFTGAPGTQYF. The DNA of the CDR3 is TGCAGTGGATTTACAGGGGCGCCCGGTACGCAGTATTTT.